A selection of T cell receptor beta chains follows, all from one sample in a study of blood T cell repertoires in COVID-19. Assay used: immunoSEQ multiplex PCR; TCRdb lists only in-frame clones, some missing. The sample holds 300,000 to 400,000 clones, 80% to 90% seen once. The sequenced sample was PBMCs or T cells enriched from blood (not recorded which). The receptors here all came from a man aged 25-40 years who had recovered from COVID-19. Both conserved end residues are part of each CDR3. D genes are given only for firm matches. Clone size is stated in some rows and not others, as once, few, many or a class when expanded.

v_call: TRBV7-6
clone_size: NA
d_call: NA
j_call: TRBJ2-5
cdr3_aa: CASSSTRIGTQYF
cdr3_nt: TGTGCCAGCAGCTCTACTAGGATCGGGACCCAGTACTTC

v_call: TRBV7-2
clone_size: NA
d_call: NA
j_call: TRBJ2-7
cdr3_aa: CASSPLSGYEQYF
cdr3_nt: TGTGCCAGCAGCCCGCTTTCCGGGTACGAGCAGTACTTC

v_call: TRBV5-1
clone_size: NA
d_call: NA
j_call: TRBJ2-3
cdr3_aa: CASSLDNRVGADTQYF
cdr3_nt: TGCGCCAGCAGCTTGGACAACAGGGTGGGAGCAGATACGCAGTATTTT

v_call: TRBV5-1
clone_size: NA
d_call: TRBD1
j_call: TRBJ1-2
cdr3_aa: CASRTGEYNNYGYTF
cdr3_nt: TGCGCCAGCAGGACAGGGGAGTACAATAACTATGGCTACACCTTC

v_call: TRBV19
clone_size: NA
d_call: TRBD2
j_call: TRBJ2-1
cdr3_aa: CASLPPGGSSYNEQFF
cdr3_nt: TGTGCCAGTCTCCCCCCCGGCGGGAGCTCCTACAATGAGCAGTTCTTC

v_call: TRBV7-9
clone_size: NA
d_call: TRBD2
j_call: TRBJ2-3
cdr3_aa: CASSLGTSGALRDTQYF
cdr3_nt: TGTGCCAGCAGCTTAGGTACTAGCGGGGCTCTCCGGGATACGCAGTATTTT

v_call: TRBV6-1
clone_size: NA
d_call: TRBD1
j_call: TRBJ1-2
cdr3_aa: CASSETGTGAAIYGYTF
cdr3_nt: TGTGCCAGCAGCGAAACCGGGACAGGGGCCGCTATATATGGCTACACCTTC

v_call: TRBV9
clone_size: NA
d_call: TRBD1
j_call: TRBJ2-2
cdr3_aa: CASSSGGLDTGELFF
cdr3_nt: TGTGCCAGCAGCTCAGGGGGCTTGGACACCGGGGAGCTGTTTTTT

v_call: TRBV5-6
clone_size: NA
d_call: TRBD2
j_call: TRBJ2-7
cdr3_aa: CASSLEGAGYEQYF
cdr3_nt: TGTGCCAGCAGCTTGGAAGGAGCGGGATACGAGCAGTACTTC

v_call: TRBV29-1
clone_size: NA
d_call: TRBD1
j_call: TRBJ1-2
cdr3_aa: CSVQGDRAGYGYTF
cdr3_nt: TGCAGCGTCCAAGGGGACAGGGCAGGCTATGGCTACACCTTC

v_call: TRBV5-4
clone_size: NA
d_call: TRBD2
j_call: TRBJ2-5
cdr3_aa: CASSFASGGDQETQYF
cdr3_nt: TGTGCCAGCAGCTTCGCGAGCGGGGGGGACCAAGAGACCCAGTACTTC

v_call: TRBV25-1
clone_size: NA
d_call: TRBD1
j_call: TRBJ2-3
cdr3_aa: CASSEATGGLTDTQYF
cdr3_nt: TGTGCCAGCAGTGAAGCGACAGGGGGCCTAACAGATACGCAGTATTTT

v_call: TRBV2
clone_size: NA
d_call: TRBD2
j_call: TRBJ2-3
cdr3_aa: CASSEPASGRTDTQYF
cdr3_nt: TGTGCCAGCAGTGAACCTGCTAGCGGGAGAACAGATACGCAGTATTTT

v_call: TRBV29-1
clone_size: NA
d_call: NA
j_call: TRBJ2-2
cdr3_aa: CSVEGETGELFF
cdr3_nt: TGCAGCGTTGAAGGGGAGACCGGGGAGCTGTTTTTT

v_call: TRBV6-6
clone_size: NA
d_call: TRBD1
j_call: TRBJ2-7
cdr3_aa: CASSVRQGGYEQYF
cdr3_nt: TGTGCCAGCAGTGTCAGACAGGGGGGCTACGAGCAGTACTTC

v_call: TRBV15
clone_size: NA
d_call: NA
j_call: TRBJ1-4
cdr3_aa: CATSRRPNREKLFF
cdr3_nt: TGTGCCACCAGCAGACGGCCAAACAGGGAAAAACTGTTTTTT

v_call: TRBV19
clone_size: NA
d_call: NA
j_call: TRBJ1-1
cdr3_aa: CASSMRGRDTEAFF
cdr3_nt: TGTGCCAGTAGTATGCGGGGGCGCGACACTGAAGCTTTCTTT

v_call: TRBV19
clone_size: NA
d_call: NA
j_call: TRBJ1-4
cdr3_aa: CASRIEEKLFF
cdr3_nt: TGTGCCAGTAGGATCGAGGAAAAACTGTTTTTT

v_call: TRBV9
clone_size: NA
d_call: NA
j_call: TRBJ1-2
cdr3_aa: CASSVTGSSNYGYTF
cdr3_nt: TGTGCCAGCAGCGTAACAGGTTCATCTAACTATGGCTACACCTTC

v_call: TRBV7-9
clone_size: once
d_call: NA
j_call: TRBJ1-1
cdr3_aa: CASSLMASEAFF
cdr3_nt: TGTGCCAGCAGCTTAATGGCCTCCGAAGCTTTCTTT

v_call: TRBV5-6
clone_size: NA
d_call: NA
j_call: TRBJ2-7
cdr3_aa: CASSLVSEQYF
cdr3_nt: TGTGCCAGCAGCTTGGTGAGTGAGCAGTACTTC

v_call: TRBV29-1
clone_size: NA
d_call: TRBD1
j_call: TRBJ1-2
cdr3_aa: CSVEDRGRVYGYTF
cdr3_nt: TGCAGCGTTGAGGACAGGGGGCGCGTCTATGGCTACACCTTC

v_call: TRBV27
clone_size: NA
d_call: TRBD1
j_call: TRBJ1-6
cdr3_aa: CASSRRQGQNSPLHF
cdr3_nt: TGTGCCAGCAGTCGGCGACAGGGTCAAAATTCACCCCTCCACTTT

v_call: TRBV10-3
clone_size: NA
d_call: NA
j_call: TRBJ2-7
cdr3_aa: CAISDGTGPYEQYF
cdr3_nt: TGTGCCATCAGTGACGGGACTGGGCCCTACGAGCAGTACTTC

v_call: TRBV10-2
clone_size: NA
d_call: TRBD2
j_call: TRBJ2-7
cdr3_aa: CASSGGSNYEQYF
cdr3_nt: TGCGCCAGCAGCGGGGGGTCGAACTACGAGCAGTACTTC

v_call: TRBV19
clone_size: NA
d_call: TRBD1
j_call: TRBJ1-4
cdr3_aa: CASSTRQGREKLFF
cdr3_nt: TGTGCCAGTAGTACCCGACAGGGGAGGGAAAAACTGTTTTTT

v_call: TRBV18
clone_size: NA
d_call: NA
j_call: TRBJ2-5
cdr3_aa: CASSPTGAGGETQYF
cdr3_nt: TGTGCCAGCTCACCAACCGGGGCTGGAGGGGAGACCCAGTACTTC

v_call: TRBV11-3
clone_size: NA
d_call: NA
j_call: TRBJ1-2
cdr3_aa: CASRLNDRLANYGYTF
cdr3_nt: TGTGCCAGCAGATTAAACGACAGGTTAGCTAACTATGGCTACACCTTC

v_call: TRBV5-1
clone_size: NA
d_call: NA
j_call: TRBJ2-3
cdr3_aa: CASSLSDGTKDTQYF
cdr3_nt: TGCGCCAGCAGCTTGAGCGACGGGACAAAAGATACGCAGTATTTT

v_call: TRBV19
clone_size: NA
d_call: TRBD1
j_call: TRBJ2-1
cdr3_aa: CASSRDRGYNEQFF
cdr3_nt: TGTGCCAGTAGTAGGGACAGGGGGTACAATGAGCAGTTCTTC

v_call: TRBV7-9
clone_size: NA
d_call: NA
j_call: TRBJ2-5
cdr3_aa: CASSLDRESFQETQYF
cdr3_nt: TGTGCCAGCAGCTTAGACAGGGAGAGTTTCCAAGAGACCCAGTACTTC

v_call: TRBV27
clone_size: NA
d_call: TRBD2
j_call: TRBJ2-1
cdr3_aa: CASKLAGSYNEQFF
cdr3_nt: TGTGCCAGCAAACTAGCGGGGTCCTACAATGAGCAGTTCTTC

v_call: TRBV29-1
clone_size: NA
d_call: NA
j_call: TRBJ1-2
cdr3_aa: CSVVAGFNYGYTF
cdr3_nt: TGCAGCGTTGTCGCCGGGTTTAACTATGGCTACACCTTC

v_call: TRBV24-1
clone_size: NA
d_call: NA
j_call: TRBJ2-6
cdr3_aa: CATSDSGGVYGANVLTF
cdr3_nt: TGTGCCACCAGTGATTCCGGCGGGGTTTACGGGGCCAACGTCCTGACTTTC

v_call: TRBV19
clone_size: NA
d_call: TRBD1
j_call: TRBJ2-1
cdr3_aa: CASSIGTGDYNEQFF
cdr3_nt: TGTGCCAGTAGTATAGGGACAGGGGACTACAATGAGCAGTTCTTC

v_call: TRBV14
clone_size: few
d_call: NA
j_call: TRBJ1-6
cdr3_aa: CASSFDGYNSPLHF
cdr3_nt: TGTGCCAGCAGCTTCGACGGGTATAATTCACCCCTCCACTTT

v_call: TRBV5-5
clone_size: NA
d_call: TRBD1
j_call: TRBJ1-6
cdr3_aa: CASSLGDSSYNSPLHF
cdr3_nt: TGTGCCAGCAGCTTGGGGGACAGCTCCTATAATTCACCCCTCCACTTT

v_call: TRBV4-1
clone_size: NA
d_call: NA
j_call: TRBJ1-5
cdr3_aa: CASSQAAGLVSNQPQHF
cdr3_nt: TGCGCCAGCAGCCAAGCTGCGGGGCTCGTTAGCAATCAGCCCCAGCATTTT

v_call: TRBV2
clone_size: NA
d_call: NA
j_call: TRBJ2-7
cdr3_aa: CASSYNRDAYEQYF
cdr3_nt: TGTGCCAGCTCTTATAACAGGGATGCCTACGAGCAGTACTTC

v_call: TRBV28
clone_size: few
d_call: TRBD1
j_call: TRBJ1-2
cdr3_aa: CASSLTGGLDGYTF
cdr3_nt: TGTGCCAGCAGTTTGACAGGGGGTTTGGATGGCTACACCTTC

v_call: TRBV11-2
clone_size: NA
d_call: TRBD1
j_call: TRBJ1-2
cdr3_aa: CASSFGGQEYHYGYTF
cdr3_nt: TGTGCCAGCAGCTTCGGGGGACAGGAATATCACTATGGCTACACCTTC

v_call: TRBV27
clone_size: NA
d_call: TRBD1
j_call: TRBJ1-5
cdr3_aa: CASSPSRGTGDLSNQPQHF
cdr3_nt: TGTGCCAGCAGTCCCTCCCGTGGGACAGGTGACCTTAGCAATCAGCCCCAGCATTTT

v_call: TRBV11-3
clone_size: once
d_call: NA
j_call: TRBJ2-1
cdr3_aa: CASSGGQASYNEQFF
cdr3_nt: TGTGCCAGCAGCGGCGGGCAGGCCTCCTACAATGAGCAGTTCTTC

v_call: TRBV3-1/TRBV3-2
clone_size: NA
d_call: NA
j_call: TRBJ2-2
cdr3_aa: CASSPSGELFF
cdr3_nt: TGTGCCAGCAGCCCGAGTGGGGAGCTGTTTTTT

v_call: TRBV29-1
clone_size: NA
d_call: NA
j_call: TRBJ1-3
cdr3_aa: CSVEQGFGNTIYF
cdr3_nt: TGCAGCGTCGAGCAGGGTTTCGGAAACACCATATATTTT

v_call: TRBV5-4
clone_size: NA
d_call: NA
j_call: TRBJ1-1
cdr3_aa: CASSTGYYAEAFF
cdr3_nt: TGTGCCAGCAGCACAGGGTATTACGCTGAAGCTTTCTTT

v_call: TRBV28
clone_size: NA
d_call: TRBD2
j_call: TRBJ2-1
cdr3_aa: CASSPGGGDYNEQFF
cdr3_nt: TGTGCCAGCAGCCCAGGCGGGGGGGACTACAATGAGCAGTTCTTC

v_call: TRBV12-3/TRBV12-4
clone_size: few
d_call: NA
j_call: TRBJ1-1
cdr3_aa: CASSSSTRAFF
cdr3_nt: TGTGCCAGCAGCTCATCGACAAGGGCTTTCTTT

v_call: TRBV6-5
clone_size: NA
d_call: TRBD1
j_call: TRBJ1-3
cdr3_aa: CASSYRGLGNTIYF
cdr3_nt: TGTGCCAGCAGTTACAGGGGGCTGGGTAACACCATATATTTT

v_call: TRBV19
clone_size: NA
d_call: NA
j_call: TRBJ2-5
cdr3_aa: CASRSGWRETQYF
cdr3_nt: TGTGCCAGTAGATCAGGGTGGCGAGAGACCCAGTACTTC

v_call: TRBV6-1
clone_size: NA
d_call: NA
j_call: TRBJ1-3
cdr3_aa: CASSEQGVGGNTIYF
cdr3_nt: TGTGCCAGCAGTGAACAAGGGGTTGGGGGAAACACCATATATTTT

v_call: TRBV7-9
clone_size: NA
d_call: NA
j_call: TRBJ2-7
cdr3_aa: CASSLEAWGLNFYEQYF
cdr3_nt: TGTGCCAGCAGCTTAGAAGCGTGGGGGCTTAATTTCTACGAGCAGTACTTC

v_call: TRBV3-1/TRBV3-2
clone_size: NA
d_call: TRBD1
j_call: TRBJ1-6
cdr3_aa: CASSQVPGQGTSPLHF
cdr3_nt: TGTGCCAGCAGTCAAGTTCCGGGACAGGGTACTTCACCCCTCCACTTT

v_call: TRBV5-5
clone_size: NA
d_call: NA
j_call: TRBJ2-2
cdr3_aa: CASSHFAGKDTGELFF
cdr3_nt: TGTGCCAGCAGCCACTTCGCAGGGAAGGACACCGGGGAGCTGTTTTTT

v_call: TRBV19
clone_size: NA
d_call: NA
j_call: TRBJ1-3
cdr3_aa: CASSIGENTIYF
cdr3_nt: TGTGCCAGTAGTATAGGAGAAAACACCATATATTTT